The present T cell receptor beta chain was sequenced within a study of cytomegalovirus exposure and HLA in healthy donors. Of note for this clone: Its target is unknown.

TCRdb's copy holds only in-frame clones and misses some; the assay was immunoSEQ multiplex PCR. The table includes some 180,000 clones, 81% detected once. Overall study results and limits: TCR sequences were mostly rare, though some public TCRs occurred in many donors.

The junction had 11 bases not matched to a gene; V was cut back by 6 bases and J by 4 bases. The CDR3 runs 16 residues. Germline lookup yields CDR1 MNHEY and CDR2 SMNVEV (reference sequence). The sample consisted of PBMCs. This receptor was identified in a woman aged 25 to 45 in good health and CMV-seronegative. V and J are TRBV27 and TRBJ2-3, with 9 positions matching TRBD2. CDR3 residues: CASRTRGTSNSDTQYF. CDR3 DNA sequence: TGTGCCAGCAGGACTCGAGGGACTAGCAACTCAGATACGCAGTATTTT.